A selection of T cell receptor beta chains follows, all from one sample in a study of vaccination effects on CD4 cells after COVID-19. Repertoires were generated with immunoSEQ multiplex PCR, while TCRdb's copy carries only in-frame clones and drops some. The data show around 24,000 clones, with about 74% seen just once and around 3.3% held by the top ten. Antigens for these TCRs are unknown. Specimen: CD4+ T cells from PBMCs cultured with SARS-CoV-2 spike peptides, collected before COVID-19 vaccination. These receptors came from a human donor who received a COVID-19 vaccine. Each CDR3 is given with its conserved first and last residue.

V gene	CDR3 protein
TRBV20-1	CSASGTGGRGSQETQYF
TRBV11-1	CASSPSGGRGTGELFF
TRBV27	CASSSVANTGELFF
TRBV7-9	CASSLDGTRALHF
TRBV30	CAYSSGTELDRFSNQPQHF
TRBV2	CAASQGLRQEAFF
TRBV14	CASSQDMGRLGEQYF
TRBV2	CASRLDRADNEQFF
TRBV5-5	CASTKDPGPYEQYF
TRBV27	CASSLYAGESTDTQYF
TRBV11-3	CASAHGGTGELFF
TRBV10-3	CAIGRQNQPQHF
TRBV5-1	CASSTTGTGTNIQYF
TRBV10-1	CASSLTGDMNTEAFF
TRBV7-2	CASSRTGRISEQYF
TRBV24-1	CATSGRGTGSNEQFF
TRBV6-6	CASSSVQGRGNTIYF
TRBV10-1	CASSERMNTEAFF
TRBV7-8	CASSPQGPEQYF
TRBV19	CASSGGTGQETQYF
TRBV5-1	CASSLDFNEQFF
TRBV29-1	CSARETSGGHEQYF
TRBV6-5	CASSTTGYQPQHF
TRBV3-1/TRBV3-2	CASSEDEISPLHF
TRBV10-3	CASRREQETQYF
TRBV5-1	CASSLDQHGSTQETQYF
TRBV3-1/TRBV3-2	CARSWGEYNEQFF
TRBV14	CASSQGLNEKLFF
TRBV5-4	CASSWTGRGNSPLHF
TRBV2	CASSENEKLFF
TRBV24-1	CATSNSRDYPYNEQFF
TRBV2	CASSGQAATNEKLFF
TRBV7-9	CASSLVGSKNIQYF